This TCR beta chain was sequenced in a study of molecular identifiers for immune sequencing clone quantification. Germline-derived CDR1 and CDR2 are DFQATT and SNEGSKA (reference sequence). V trimming: 5 bases; J trimming: 4 bases; junction bases outside the gene matches: 11. This CDR3 has 15 residues. Library preparation followed earlier protocols using designated TCR primers. TCRdb reprocessed the PCR reads via MiXCR and lists one record per CDR3 protein. Of 400,000 to 600,000 distinct CDR3 sequences listed, about 25% are singletons. The clonotype was recovered from a human donor in good health. Some libraries in this study had Jurkat cell RNA spiked in. The gene calls are TRBV20-1 and TRBJ2-7; TRBD2 aligns across 10 bases. Specimen: naive CD8+ T cells from blood, with Jurkat cell RNA spiked in. This sample's subset: FACS-sorted CD8+CD4-CCR7+CD45RA+ naive T cells. This CDR3 is CSARGGLADIYEQYF. As DNA, the CDR3 is TGCAGTGCTCGGGGTGGACTAGCGGATATATACGAGCAGTACTTC.